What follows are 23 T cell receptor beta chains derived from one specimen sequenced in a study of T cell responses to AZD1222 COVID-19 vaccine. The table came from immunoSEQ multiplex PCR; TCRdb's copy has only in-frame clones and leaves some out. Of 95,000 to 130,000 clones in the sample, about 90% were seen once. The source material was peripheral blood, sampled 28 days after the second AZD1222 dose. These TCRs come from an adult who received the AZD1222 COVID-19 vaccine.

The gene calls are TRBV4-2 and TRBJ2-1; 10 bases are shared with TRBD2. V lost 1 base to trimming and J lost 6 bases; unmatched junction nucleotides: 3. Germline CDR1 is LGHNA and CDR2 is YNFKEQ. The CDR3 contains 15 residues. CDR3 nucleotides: TGTGCCAGCAGCCAAGCTCTAGCGGGAGTCAATGAGCAGTTCTTC. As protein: CASSQALAGVNEQFF.

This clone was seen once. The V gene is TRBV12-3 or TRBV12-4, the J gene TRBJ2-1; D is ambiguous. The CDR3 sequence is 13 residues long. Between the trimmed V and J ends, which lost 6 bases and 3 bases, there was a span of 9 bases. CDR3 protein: CASSEGSYNEQFF. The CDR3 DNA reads TGTGCCAGCAGCGAAGGAAGCTACAATGAGCAGTTCTTC.

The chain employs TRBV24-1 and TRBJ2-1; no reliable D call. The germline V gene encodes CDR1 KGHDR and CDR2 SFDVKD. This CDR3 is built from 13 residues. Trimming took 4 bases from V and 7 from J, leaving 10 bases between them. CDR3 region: CATSEFRPNEQFF. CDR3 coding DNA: TGTGCCACCAGTGAGTTTCGGCCGAATGAGCAGTTCTTC.

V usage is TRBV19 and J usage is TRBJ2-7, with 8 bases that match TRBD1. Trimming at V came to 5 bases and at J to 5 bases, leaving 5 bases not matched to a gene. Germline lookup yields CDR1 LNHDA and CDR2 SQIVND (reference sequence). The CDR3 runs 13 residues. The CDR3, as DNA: TGTGCCAGTAGTCTCACAGGGGGGAACGAGCAGTACTTC. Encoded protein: CASSLTGGNEQYF.

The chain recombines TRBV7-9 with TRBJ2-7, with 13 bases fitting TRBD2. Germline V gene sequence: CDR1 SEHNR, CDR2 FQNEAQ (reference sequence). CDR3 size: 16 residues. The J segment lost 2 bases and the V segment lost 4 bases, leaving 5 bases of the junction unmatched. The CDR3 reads CASSSGTSGITYEQYF. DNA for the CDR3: TGTGCCAGCAGCTCCGGGACTAGCGGGATTACCTACGAGCAGTACTTC.

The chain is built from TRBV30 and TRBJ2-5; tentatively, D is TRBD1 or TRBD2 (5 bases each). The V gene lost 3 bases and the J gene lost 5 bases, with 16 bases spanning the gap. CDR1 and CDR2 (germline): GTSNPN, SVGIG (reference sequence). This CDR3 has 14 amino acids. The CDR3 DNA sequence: TGTGCCTGGAGGCGGGCAGGGTGGAGGGAGACCCAGTACTTC. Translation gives CAWRRAGWRETQYF.

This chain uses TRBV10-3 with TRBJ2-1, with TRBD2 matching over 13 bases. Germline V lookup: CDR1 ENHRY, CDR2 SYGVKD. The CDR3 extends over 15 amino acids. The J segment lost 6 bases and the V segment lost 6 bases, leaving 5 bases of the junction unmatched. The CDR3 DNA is TGTGCCATCAGCACCGGGACTAGCGGGATCAATGAGCAGTTCTTC. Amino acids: CAISTGTSGINEQFF.

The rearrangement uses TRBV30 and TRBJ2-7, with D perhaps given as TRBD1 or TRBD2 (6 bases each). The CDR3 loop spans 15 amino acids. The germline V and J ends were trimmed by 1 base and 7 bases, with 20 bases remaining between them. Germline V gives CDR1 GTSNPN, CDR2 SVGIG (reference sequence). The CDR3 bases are TGTGCCTGGAGTGCCCTGGGTACGGGGGCGAGGGAGCAGTACTTC. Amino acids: CAWSALGTGAREQYF.

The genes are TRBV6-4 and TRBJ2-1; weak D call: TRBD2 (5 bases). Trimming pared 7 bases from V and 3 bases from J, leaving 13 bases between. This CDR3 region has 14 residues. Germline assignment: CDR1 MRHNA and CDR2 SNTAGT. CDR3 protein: CASIKATSYNEQFF. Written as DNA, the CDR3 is TGTGCCAGCATTAAAGCCACTAGCTACAATGAGCAGTTCTTC.

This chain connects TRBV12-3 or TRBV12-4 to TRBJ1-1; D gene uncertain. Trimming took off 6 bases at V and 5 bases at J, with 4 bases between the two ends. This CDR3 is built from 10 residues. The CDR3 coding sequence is TGTGCCAGCAGGAGAACTGAAGCTTTCTTT. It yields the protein CASRRTEAFF.

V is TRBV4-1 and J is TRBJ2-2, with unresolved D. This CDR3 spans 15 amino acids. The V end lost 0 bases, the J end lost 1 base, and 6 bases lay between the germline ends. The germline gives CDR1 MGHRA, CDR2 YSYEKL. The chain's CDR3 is CASSQENGNTGELFF. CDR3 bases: TGCGCCAGCAGCCAAGAAAACGGGAACACCGGGGAGCTGTTTTTT.

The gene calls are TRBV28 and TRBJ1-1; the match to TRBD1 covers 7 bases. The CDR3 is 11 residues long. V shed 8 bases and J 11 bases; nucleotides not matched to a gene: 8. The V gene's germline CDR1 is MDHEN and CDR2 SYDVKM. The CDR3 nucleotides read TGTGCCAGCGGGACAGAAGTGGGGGCTTTCTTT. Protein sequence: CASGTEVGAFF.

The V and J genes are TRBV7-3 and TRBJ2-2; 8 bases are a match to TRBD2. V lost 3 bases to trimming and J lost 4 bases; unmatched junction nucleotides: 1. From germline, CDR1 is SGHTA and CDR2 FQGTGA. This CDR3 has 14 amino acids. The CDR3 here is CASSFRGGTGELFF. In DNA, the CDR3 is TGTGCCAGCAGCTTCCGGGGGGGCACCGGGGAGCTGTTTTTT.

The CDR3 here is CASSFRSGYEQFF. The CDR3 nucleotides are TGTGCCAGCAGCTTTAGATCGGGGTATGAGCAGTTCTTC. J is TRBJ2-1 and V is TRBV5-4, with D perhaps TRBD2 (5 bases). The CDR3 is 13 amino acids. The V end was cut by 2 bases, the J end by 8 bases, with 11 bases between. Germline CDR1 and CDR2: SGHNT and YYREEE (reference sequence). Full variable domain (missing parts from reference TRBV5-4 and TRBJ2-1): ETGVTQSPTHLIKTRGQQVTLRCSSQSGHNTVSWYQQALGQGPQFIFQYYREEENGRGNFPPRFSGLQFPNYSSELNVNALELDDSALYLCASSFRSGYEQFFGPGTRLTVL.

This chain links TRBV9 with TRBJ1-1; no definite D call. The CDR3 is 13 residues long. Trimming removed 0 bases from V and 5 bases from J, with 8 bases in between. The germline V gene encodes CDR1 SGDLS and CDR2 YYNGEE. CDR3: CASSVESGTEAFF. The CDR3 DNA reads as TGTGCCAGCAGCGTAGAGTCTGGGACTGAAGCTTTCTTT.

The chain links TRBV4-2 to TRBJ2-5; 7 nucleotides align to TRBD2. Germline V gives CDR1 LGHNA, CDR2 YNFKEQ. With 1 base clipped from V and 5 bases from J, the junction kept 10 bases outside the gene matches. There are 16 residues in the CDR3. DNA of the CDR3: TGTGCCAGCAGCCAAGTTTCCGCGGAGGGAGGGGAGACCCAGTACTTC. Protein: CASSQVSAEGGETQYF.

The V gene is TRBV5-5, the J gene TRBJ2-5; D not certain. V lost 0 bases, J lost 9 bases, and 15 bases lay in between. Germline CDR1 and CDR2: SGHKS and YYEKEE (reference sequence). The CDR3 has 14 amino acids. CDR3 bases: TGTGCCAGCAGCTTGGTCGGCATCCTTGGGGCCCAGTACTTC. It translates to CASSLVGILGAQYF.

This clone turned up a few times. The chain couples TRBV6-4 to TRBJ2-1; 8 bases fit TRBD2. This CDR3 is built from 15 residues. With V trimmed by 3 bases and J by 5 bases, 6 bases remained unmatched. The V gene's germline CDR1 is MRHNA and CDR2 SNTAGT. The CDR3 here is CASSDIAGTNNEQFF. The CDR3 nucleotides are TGTGCCAGCAGTGATATAGCGGGAACAAACAATGAGCAGTTCTTC.

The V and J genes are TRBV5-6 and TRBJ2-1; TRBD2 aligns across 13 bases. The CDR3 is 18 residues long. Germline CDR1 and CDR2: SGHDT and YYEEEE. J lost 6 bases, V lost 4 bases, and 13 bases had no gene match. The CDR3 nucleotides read TGTGCCAGCAGCGGACTAGCGGGAGAATTAGGCCGATCCAATGAGCAGTTCTTC. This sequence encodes CASSGLAGELGRSNEQFF.

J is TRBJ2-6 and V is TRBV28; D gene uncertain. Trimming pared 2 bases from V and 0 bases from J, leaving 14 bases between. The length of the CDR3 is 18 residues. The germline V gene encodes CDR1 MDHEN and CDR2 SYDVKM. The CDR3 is CASSLPHNRFSGANVLTF. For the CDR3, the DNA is TGTGCCAGCAGTTTACCCCATAATAGATTCTCTGGGGCCAACGTCCTGACTTTC.

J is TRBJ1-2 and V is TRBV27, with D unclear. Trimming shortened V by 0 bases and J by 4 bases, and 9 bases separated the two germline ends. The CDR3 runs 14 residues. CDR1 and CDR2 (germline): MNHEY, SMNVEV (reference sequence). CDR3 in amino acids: CASSLSTGLYGYTF. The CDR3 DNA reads TGTGCCAGCAGTTTATCCACGGGCCTCTATGGCTACACCTTC.

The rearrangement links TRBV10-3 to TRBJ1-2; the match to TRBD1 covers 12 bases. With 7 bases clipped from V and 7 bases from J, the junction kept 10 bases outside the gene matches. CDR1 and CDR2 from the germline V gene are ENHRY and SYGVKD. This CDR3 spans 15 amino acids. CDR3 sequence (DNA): TGTGCCATCAACACCGCCGGGACAGGGGGCCCTGGCTACACCTTC. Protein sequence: CAINTAGTGGPGYTF.

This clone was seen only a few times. This CDR3 is CASSFLRGLAENEQFF. CDR3 bases: TGTGCCAGCAGTTTTCTTCGGGGACTAGCGGAGAATGAGCAGTTCTTC. The chain has TRBV28 and TRBJ2-1; 11 bases map to TRBD2. V shed 3 bases, J shed 7 bases, and the junction held 8 bases outside the gene matches. The CDR3 runs to 16 residues. Germline-derived CDR1 and CDR2 are MDHEN and SYDVKM. Combining the CDR3 with reference TRBV28 and TRBJ2-1 gives the whole variable domain DVKVTQSSRYLVKRTGEKVFLECVQDMDHENMFWYRQDPGLGLRLIYFSYDVKMKEKGDIPEGYSVSREKKERFSLILESASTNQTSMYLCASSFLRGLAENEQFFGPGTRLTVL.